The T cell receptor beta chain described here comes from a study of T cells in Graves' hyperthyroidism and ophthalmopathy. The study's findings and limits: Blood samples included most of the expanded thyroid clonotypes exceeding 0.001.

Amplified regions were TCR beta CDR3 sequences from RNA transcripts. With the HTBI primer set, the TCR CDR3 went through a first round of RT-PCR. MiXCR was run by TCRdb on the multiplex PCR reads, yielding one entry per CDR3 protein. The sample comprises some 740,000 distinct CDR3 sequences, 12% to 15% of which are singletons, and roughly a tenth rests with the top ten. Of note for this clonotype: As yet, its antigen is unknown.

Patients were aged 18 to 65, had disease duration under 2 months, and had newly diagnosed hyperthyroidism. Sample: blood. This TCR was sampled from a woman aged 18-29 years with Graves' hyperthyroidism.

CDR3 DNA: TGTGCCAGCAGAGATGACAGAGCTAGGGACGGCTACACCTTC. Residues: CASRDDRARDGYTF. The J gene is TRBJ1-2, the V gene TRBV12-3 or TRBV12-4; tentatively, D is TRBD1 (5 bases). This CDR3 has 14 amino acids. Deletions cut 6 bases from V and 8 bases from J, with 19 bases between.